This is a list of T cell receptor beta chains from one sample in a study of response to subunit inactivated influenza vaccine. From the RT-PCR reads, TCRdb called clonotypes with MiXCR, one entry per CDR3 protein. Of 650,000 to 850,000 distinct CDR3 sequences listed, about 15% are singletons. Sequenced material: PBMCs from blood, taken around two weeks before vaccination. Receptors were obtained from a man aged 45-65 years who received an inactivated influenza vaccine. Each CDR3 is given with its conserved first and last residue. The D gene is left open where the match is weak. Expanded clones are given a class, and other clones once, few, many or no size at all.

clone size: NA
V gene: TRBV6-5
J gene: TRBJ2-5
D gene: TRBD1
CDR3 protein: CASSYSTGPETQYF
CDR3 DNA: TGTGCCAGCAGTTACTCGACAGGGCCCGAGACCCAGTACTTC

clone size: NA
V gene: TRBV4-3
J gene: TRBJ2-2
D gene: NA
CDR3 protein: CASSRHYSANTGELFF
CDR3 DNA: TGCGCCAGCAGCCGACACTATTCCGCGAACACCGGGGAGCTGTTTTTT

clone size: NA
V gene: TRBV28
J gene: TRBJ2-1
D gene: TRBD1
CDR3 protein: CASSLWTGHNSEQFF
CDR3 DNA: TGTGCCAGCAGTTTATGGACAGGGCATAACAGTGAGCAGTTCTTC

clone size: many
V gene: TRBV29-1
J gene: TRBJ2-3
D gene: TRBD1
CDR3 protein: CSVSPGQSTDTQYF
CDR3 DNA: TGCAGCGTTTCTCCGGGACAGTCCACAGATACGCAGTATTTT

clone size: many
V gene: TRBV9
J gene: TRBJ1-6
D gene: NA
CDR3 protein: CASSVGTASYSPLHF
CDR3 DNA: TGTGCCAGCAGCGTAGGGACTGCCTCGTATTCACCCCTCCACTTT

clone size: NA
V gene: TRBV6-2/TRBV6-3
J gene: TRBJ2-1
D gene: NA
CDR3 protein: CASNKRQTFSYNEQFF
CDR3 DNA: TGTGCCAGCAACAAGAGGCAGACCTTCTCCTACAATGAGCAGTTCTTC

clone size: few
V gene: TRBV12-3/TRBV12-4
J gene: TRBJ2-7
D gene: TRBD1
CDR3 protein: CASRLTGTDEQYF
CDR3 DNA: TGTGCCAGCAGGCTGACAGGGACGGACGAGCAGTACTTC

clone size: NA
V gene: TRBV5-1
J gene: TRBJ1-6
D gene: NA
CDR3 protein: CASSPDGGLRNSPLHF
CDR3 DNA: TGCGCCAGCAGCCCCGATGGGGGGCTCCGAAATTCACCCCTCCACTTT

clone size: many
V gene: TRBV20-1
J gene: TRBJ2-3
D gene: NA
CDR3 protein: CSATSAQLSTDTQYF
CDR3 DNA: TGCAGTGCGACCTCTGCGCAGTTGAGCACAGATACGCAGTATTTT

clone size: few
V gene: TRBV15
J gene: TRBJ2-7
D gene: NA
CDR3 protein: CATSRVVGDYEQYF
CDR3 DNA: TGTGCCACCAGCAGAGTGGTAGGAGACTACGAGCAGTACTTC

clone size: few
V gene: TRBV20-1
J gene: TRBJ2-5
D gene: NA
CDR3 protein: CSARVMGGDETQYF
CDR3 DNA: TGCAGTGCTAGAGTTATGGGGGGTGATGAGACCCAGTACTTC

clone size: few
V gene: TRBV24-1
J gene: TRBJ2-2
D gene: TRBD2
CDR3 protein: CATSAELSGGYTGELFF
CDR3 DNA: TGTGCCACCAGTGCCGAATTGAGCGGGGGATACACCGGGGAGCTGTTTTTT

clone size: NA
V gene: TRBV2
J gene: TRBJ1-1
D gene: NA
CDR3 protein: CARKDRMGNTEAFF
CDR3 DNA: TGTGCCAGAAAAGACAGGATGGGGAACACTGAAGCTTTCTTT

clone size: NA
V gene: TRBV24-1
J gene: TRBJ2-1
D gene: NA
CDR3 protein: CATSDSRAGNEQFF
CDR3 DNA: TGTGCCACCAGTGATTCCCGGGCCGGTAATGAGCAGTTCTTC

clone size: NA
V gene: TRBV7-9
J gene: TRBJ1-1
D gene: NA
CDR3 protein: CASSSPGVRAEAFF
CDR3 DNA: TGTGCCAGCAGCTCCCCGGGGGTAAGGGCTGAAGCTTTCTTT

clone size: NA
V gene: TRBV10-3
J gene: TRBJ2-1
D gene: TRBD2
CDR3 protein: CAISPRLAGVLYNEQFF
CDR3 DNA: TGTGCCATCAGTCCCAGACTAGCGGGGGTCCTATACAATGAGCAGTTCTTC

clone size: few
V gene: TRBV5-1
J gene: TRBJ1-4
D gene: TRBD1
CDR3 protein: CASSDPTGGEEKLFF
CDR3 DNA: TGCGCCAGCAGCGACCCCACAGGGGGCGAGGAAAAACTGTTTTTT

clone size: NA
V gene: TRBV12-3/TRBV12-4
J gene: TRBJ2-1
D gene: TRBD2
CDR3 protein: CAISFTGTSGRGPGDEQFF
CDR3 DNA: TGTGCCATCAGTTTCACGGGGACTAGCGGGAGAGGGCCAGGGGATGAGCAGTTCTTC

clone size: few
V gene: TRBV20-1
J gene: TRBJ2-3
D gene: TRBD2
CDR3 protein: CSARSLAGEVTDTQYF
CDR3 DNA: TGCAGTGCTAGATCACTAGCGGGAGAGGTCACAGATACGCAGTATTTT

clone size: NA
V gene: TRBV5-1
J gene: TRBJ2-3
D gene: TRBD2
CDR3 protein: CASSLGSGRAHTQYF
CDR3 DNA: TGCGCCAGCAGCTTGGGCAGCGGGAGGGCCCATACGCAGTATTTT

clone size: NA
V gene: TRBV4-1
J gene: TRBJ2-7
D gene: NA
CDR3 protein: CASGPSGGQTYEQYF
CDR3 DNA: TGCGCCAGCGGCCCCTCAGGCGGACAGACCTACGAGCAGTACTTC

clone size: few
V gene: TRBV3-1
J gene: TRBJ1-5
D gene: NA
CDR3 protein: CASSPRRGAGQPQHF
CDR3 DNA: TGTGCCAGCAGTCCAAGGCGGGGGGCCGGGCAGCCCCAGCATTTT

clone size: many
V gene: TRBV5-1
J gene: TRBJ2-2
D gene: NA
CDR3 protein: CASSRVSGTGELFF
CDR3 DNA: TGCGCCAGCAGTCGGGTTTCAGGCACCGGGGAGCTGTTTTTT

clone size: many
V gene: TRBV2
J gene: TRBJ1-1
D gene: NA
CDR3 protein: CASSENPNTEAFF
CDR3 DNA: TGTGCCAGCAGTGAAAACCCGAACACTGAAGCTTTCTTT

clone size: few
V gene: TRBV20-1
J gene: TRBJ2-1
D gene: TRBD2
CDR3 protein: CSATGLAGAYSYNEQFF
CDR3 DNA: TGCAGTGCAACCGGACTAGCGGGGGCCTACTCCTACAATGAGCAGTTCTTC

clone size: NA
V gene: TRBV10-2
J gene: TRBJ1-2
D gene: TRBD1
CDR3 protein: CASSYGQGVGGYTF
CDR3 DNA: TGCGCCAGCAGTTACGGACAGGGGGTGGGTGGCTACACCTTC

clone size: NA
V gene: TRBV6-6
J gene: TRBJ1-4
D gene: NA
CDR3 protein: CATQGFEKLFF
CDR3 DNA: TGTGCCACCCAGGGGTTTGAAAAACTGTTTTTT

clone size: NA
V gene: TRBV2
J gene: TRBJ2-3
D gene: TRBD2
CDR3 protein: CASSGEGSTDTQYF
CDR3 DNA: TGTGCCAGCAGCGGGGAGGGAAGCACAGATACGCAGTATTTT

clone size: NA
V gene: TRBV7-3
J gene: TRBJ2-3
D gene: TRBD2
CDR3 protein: CASSLTPTSGRVSTDTQYF
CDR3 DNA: TGTGCCAGCAGCCTGACTCCGACTAGCGGGAGGGTTAGCACAGATACGCAGTATTTT

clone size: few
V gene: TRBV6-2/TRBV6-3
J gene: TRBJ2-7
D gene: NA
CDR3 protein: CASSYSSNFGARLF
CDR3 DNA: TGTGCCAGCAGTTACTCATCCAATTTTGGCGCCCGATTATTC

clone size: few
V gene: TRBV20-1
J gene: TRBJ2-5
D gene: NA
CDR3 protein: CSAMIRHPPETQYF
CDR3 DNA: TGCAGTGCTATGATTCGTCACCCCCCAGAGACCCAGTACTTC

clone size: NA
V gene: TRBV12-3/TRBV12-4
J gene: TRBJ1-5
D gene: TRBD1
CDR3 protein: CASSSPGQGPRPQHF
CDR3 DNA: TGTGCCAGCAGTTCCCCGGGACAGGGGCCGCGGCCCCAGCATTTT

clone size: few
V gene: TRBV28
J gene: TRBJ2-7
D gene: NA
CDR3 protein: CASIQWGGSYEQYF
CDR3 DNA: TGTGCCAGCATTCAGTGGGGAGGCTCCTACGAGCAGTACTTC

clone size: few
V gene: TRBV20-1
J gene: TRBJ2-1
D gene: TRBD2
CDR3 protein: CSAEGLAGNNEQFF
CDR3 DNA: TGCAGTGCAGAAGGACTAGCCGGAAACAATGAGCAGTTCTTC

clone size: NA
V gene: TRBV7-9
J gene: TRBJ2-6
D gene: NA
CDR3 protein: CASSVGRPASGANVLTF
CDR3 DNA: TGTGCCAGCAGCGTAGGCCGACCAGCCTCTGGGGCCAACGTCCTGACTTTC

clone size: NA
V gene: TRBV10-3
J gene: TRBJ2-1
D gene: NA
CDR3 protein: CAISAGDEQFF
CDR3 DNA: TGTGCCATCAGTGCAGGAGATGAGCAGTTCTTC

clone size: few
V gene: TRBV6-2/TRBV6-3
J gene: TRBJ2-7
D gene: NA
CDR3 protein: CASSNHRVSSSYEQYF
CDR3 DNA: TGTGCCAGCAGTAACCACAGGGTTAGCAGCTCCTACGAGCAGTACTTC